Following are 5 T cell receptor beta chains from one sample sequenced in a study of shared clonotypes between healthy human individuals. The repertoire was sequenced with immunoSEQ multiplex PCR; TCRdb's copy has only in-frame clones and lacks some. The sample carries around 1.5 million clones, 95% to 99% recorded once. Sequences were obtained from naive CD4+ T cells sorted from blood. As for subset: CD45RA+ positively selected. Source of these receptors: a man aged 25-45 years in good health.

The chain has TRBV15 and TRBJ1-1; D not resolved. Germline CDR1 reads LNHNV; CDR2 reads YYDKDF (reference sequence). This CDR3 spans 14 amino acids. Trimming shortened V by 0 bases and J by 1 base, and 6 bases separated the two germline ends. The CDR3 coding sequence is TGTGCCACCAGCAGAGATCCTAGGAACACTGAAGCTTTCTTT. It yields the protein CATSRDPRNTEAFF.

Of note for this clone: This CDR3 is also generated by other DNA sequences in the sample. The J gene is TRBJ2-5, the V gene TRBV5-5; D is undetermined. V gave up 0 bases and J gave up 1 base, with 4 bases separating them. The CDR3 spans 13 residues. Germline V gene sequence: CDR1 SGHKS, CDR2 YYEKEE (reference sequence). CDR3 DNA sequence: TGTGCCAGCAGCTTGGTCGGCCAAGAGACCCAGTACTTC. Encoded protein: CASSLVGQETQYF.

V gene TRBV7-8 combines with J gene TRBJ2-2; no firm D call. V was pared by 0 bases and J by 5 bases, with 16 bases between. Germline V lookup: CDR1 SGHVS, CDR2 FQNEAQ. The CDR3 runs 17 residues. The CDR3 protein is CASSLAALYKRTGELFF. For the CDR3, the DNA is TGTGCCAGCAGCTTAGCGGCCCTATATAAGAGGACCGGGGAGCTGTTTTTT.

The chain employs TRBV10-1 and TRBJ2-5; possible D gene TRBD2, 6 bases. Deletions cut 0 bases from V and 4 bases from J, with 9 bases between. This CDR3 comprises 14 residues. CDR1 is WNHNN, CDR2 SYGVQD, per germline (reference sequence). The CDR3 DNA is TGCGCCAGCAGTGAGTCGATCGGGGGAGAGACCCAGTACTTC. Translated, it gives CASSESIGGETQYF.

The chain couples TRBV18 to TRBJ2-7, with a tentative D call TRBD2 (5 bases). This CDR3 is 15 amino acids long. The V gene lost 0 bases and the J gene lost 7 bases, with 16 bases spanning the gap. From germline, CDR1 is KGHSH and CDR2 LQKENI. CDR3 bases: TGTGCCAGCTCACCACCGACCGGGATCCTACGGGAGCAGTACTTC. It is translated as CASSPPTGILREQYF.